What follows are 20 T cell receptor beta chains derived from one specimen sequenced in a study of blood T cell repertoires in COVID-19 (dated by TCRdb to the early 2020s). Libraries were constructed by the immunoSEQ multiplex PCR assay. The immuneACCESS repertoire file appears here via TCRdb, limited to in-frame rearrangements. These files lack a portion of the clones; in checked studies, under half of the deficit traces to unresolved V genes, and the cause of the others is not known. The sample has about 130,000 clones on record, 79% of them singletons. The top ten constitute 4.5% to 5% of the sample. The specimen was peripheral blood. These TCRs come from a woman between 70 and 85 years old with COVID-19, enrolled during active disease.

The V call is TRBV9, the J call TRBJ1-4; 11 positions match TRBD1. The CDR3 length is 16 residues. V was clipped by 0 bases and J by 7 bases; unmatched bases: 5. Germline V gene sequence: CDR1 SGDLS, CDR2 YYNGEE. As DNA, the CDR3 is TGTGCCAGCAGCGTAGAGGGGGGACAGGGGGTTGAAAAACTGTTTTTT. Its translation is CASSVEGGQGVEKLFF.

The chain employs TRBV6-2 or TRBV6-3 and TRBJ1-1; D might be TRBD1 (5 bases). Trimming pared 6 bases from V and 7 bases from J, leaving 12 bases between. The CDR3 totals 12 residues. Germline V CDR1 and CDR2: MNHEY, SVGEGT. CDR3 residues: CASSNRQNEAFF. CDR3 coding DNA: TGTGCCAGCAGCAACAGACAGAATGAAGCTTTCTTT.

V is TRBV5-4 and J is TRBJ1-1; no clear D. The CDR3 sequence is 14 residues long. Germline loops: CDR1 SGHNT, CDR2 YYREEE (reference sequence). V was trimmed by 4 bases and J by 5 bases, leaving 15 bases between them. Here the CDR3 reads CASSPEGRMTEAFF. CDR3 nucleotides: TGTGCCAGCAGCCCGGAGGGTCGTATGACTGAAGCTTTCTTT.

The rearrangement uses TRBV28 and TRBJ1-1, with 8 bases matching TRBD1. There are 14 residues in the CDR3. Losses at the gene ends were 6 bases for V and 0 bases for J; bases not matched to a gene: 3. Germline V gives CDR1 MDHEN, CDR2 SYDVKM. Here the CDR3 DNA reads TGTGCCAGCAGAAAACAGGGGGTGAACACTGAAGCTTTCTTT. Protein: CASRKQGVNTEAFF.

V usage is TRBV27 and J usage is TRBJ1-4; maybe TRBD1 (6 bases). The CDR3 length is 14 residues. Germline-derived CDR1 and CDR2 are MNHEY and SMNVEV (reference sequence). Between the trimmed V and J ends, which lost 4 bases and 5 bases, there was a span of 11 bases. DNA of the CDR3: TGTGCCAGCAGTTCGCGACAGGAGAATGAAAAACTGTTTTTT. This gives the protein CASSSRQENEKLFF.

The chain uses TRBV19 and TRBJ1-2, with D perhaps TRBD1 (6 bases). Germline V lookup: CDR1 LNHDA, CDR2 SQIVND (reference sequence). The CDR3 covers 16 residues. V dropped 6 bases and J dropped 6 bases, with 23 bases sitting between them. The CDR3 DNA is TGTGCCAGTAGAGAGACAGGATCACTTCTGGGGCATGGCTACACCTTC. This translates into CASRETGSLLGHGYTF. Filled out from reference TRBV19 and TRBJ1-2, the complete variable domain reads DGGITQSPKYLFRKEGQNVTLSCEQNLNHDAMYWYRQDPGQGLRLIYYSQIVNDFQKGDIAEGYSVSREKKESFPLTVTSAQKNPTAFYLCASRETGSLLGHGYTFGSGTRLTVV.

V is TRBV6-1 and J is TRBJ1-1; a weak D match, TRBD1 (5 bases). The CDR3 consists of 15 residues. Germline V CDR1 and CDR2: MNHNS, SASEGT. V was cut by 5 bases and J by 2 bases, with 15 bases left in between. The CDR3 is CASSWGGAGNTEAFF. CDR3 bases: TGTGCCAGCAGTTGGGGCGGGGCTGGTAACACTGAAGCTTTCTTT.

The chain links TRBV5-1 to TRBJ1-4; 10 nucleotides line up with TRBD1. J was trimmed by 6 bases and V by 4 bases; bases with no gene match: 6. The CDR3 contains 15 residues. Looked up from germline, CDR1 is SGHRS and CDR2 is YFSETQ. The CDR3 bases are TGCGCCAGCAGCCTTGACGGGACAGGGGATGAAAAACTGTTTTTT. Encoded protein: CASSLDGTGDEKLFF.

This chain connects TRBV5-6 to TRBJ2-7; 7 positions agree with TRBD1. Per the germline V gene, CDR1 is SGHDT and CDR2 is YYEEEE. Losses at the gene ends were 1 base for V and 6 bases for J; bases not matched to a gene: 4. The CDR3 extends over 13 amino acids. CDR3 in DNA: TGTGCCAGCAGCTTGAGGGGGCTCCCCGAGCAGTACTTC. Its protein product is CASSLRGLPEQYF.

This rearrangement joins TRBV18 to TRBJ2-1, with D possibly TRBD2 on 6 matching bases. Trimming left V 5 bases short and J 5 bases short, with 10 bases between. The CDR3 runs to 13 residues. Germline V gene lookup returns CDR1 KGHSH and CDR2 LQKENI. CDR3 in amino acids: CASSSGLDNEQFF. CDR3 nucleotide sequence: TGTGCCAGCTCATCGGGACTTGACAATGAGCAGTTCTTC.

This clone has a handful of counts. The gene calls are TRBV21-1 and TRBJ1-2; TRBD1 is the table's D call and was not checked against the DNA. TRBV21-1 is reported as a pseudogene. CDR3 length equals 11 residues. The chain's CDR3 is CASSINGGYTF. The CDR3 DNA follows: TGTGCCAGCAGCATTAATGGCGGCTACACCTTC.

The V and J genes are TRBV5-6 and TRBJ1-5, with 8 bases fitting TRBD1. Germline trimming cut 4 bases from V and 4 bases from J; bases unmatched to any gene: 10. Germline CDR1 is SGHDT and CDR2 is YYEEEE. There are 16 residues in the CDR3. CDR3 DNA: TGTGCCAGCAGCCAAAGCGGGACAGGCTATAATCAGCCCCAGCATTTT. Protein product: CASSQSGTGYNQPQHF. The variable domain in full, completed from reference TRBV5-6 and TRBJ1-5, reads DAGVTQSPTHLIKTRGQQVTLRCSPKSGHDTVSWYQQALGQGPQFIFQYYEEEERQRGNFPDRFSGHQFPNYSSELNVNALLLGDSALYLCASSQSGTGYNQPQHFGDGTRLSIL.

The genes are TRBV4-3 and TRBJ2-2, with D possibly TRBD1 on 6 matching bases. The CDR3 sequence is 17 residues long. Trimming removed 0 bases at V and 4 bases at J, with 15 bases between. Germline-derived CDR1 and CDR2 are LGHNA and YSLEER. The CDR3 nucleotides are TGCGCCAGCAGCCAAGACCAGGGGTGGACTGGCACCGGGGAGCTGTTTTTT. Translation: CASSQDQGWTGTGELFF.

The chain combines TRBV19 with TRBJ1-2; no clear D. Germline V gives CDR1 LNHDA, CDR2 SQIVND (reference sequence). Trimming pared 5 bases from V and 0 bases from J, leaving 7 bases between. The CDR3 is made up of 13 amino acids. In nucleotides, the CDR3 is TGTGCCAGTAGTCCCTCAGCTAACTATGGCTACACCTTC. Encoded protein: CASSPSANYGYTF.

V gene TRBV6-2 or TRBV6-3 combines with J gene TRBJ2-7, with D maybe TRBD2 (5 bases). The germline CDR1 and CDR2 sequences are MNHEY and SVGEGT. CDR3 length: 12 amino acids. V shed 4 bases and J shed 7 bases, with 11 bases lying between them. CDR3 sequence (DNA): TGTGCCAGCAGTTTCTACACGGGGGAGCAGTACTTC. Amino acid sequence: CASSFYTGEQYF.

The chain has TRBV28 and TRBJ1-2; 8 bases map to TRBD1. Losses at the gene ends were 2 bases for V and 7 bases for J; bases not matched to a gene: 18. This CDR3 has 18 amino acids. Germline V CDR1 and CDR2: MDHEN, SYDVKM. CDR3 sequence reads: CASSLVIGQGSPRGGYTF. As DNA, the CDR3 is TGTGCCAGCAGTTTAGTGATCGGACAGGGTAGCCCTAGGGGTGGCTACACCTTC.

The V and J genes are TRBV19 and TRBJ2-7, with D uncertain. This CDR3 is 14 amino acids long. Per germline, CDR1 LNHDA and CDR2 SQIVND (reference sequence). Deletions cut 5 bases from V and 2 bases from J, with 13 bases between. The CDR3 region is CASSVRGQTYEQYF. Here the CDR3 DNA reads TGTGCCAGTAGTGTCCGAGGCCAAACCTACGAGCAGTACTTC.

This chain joins TRBV5-7 and TRBJ2-7, with D maybe TRBD2 (5 bases). TRBV5-7 is known as an ORF, though its function is uncertain. CDR3 length equals 14 residues. Trimming took off 4 bases at V and 3 bases at J, with 14 bases between the two ends. The CDR3: CASSAGLLFYEQYF. The CDR3 DNA is TGTGCCAGCAGCGCGGGTCTGCTTTTCTACGAGCAGTACTTC.

V usage is TRBV9 and J usage is TRBJ1-2, with D perhaps TRBD1 (6 bases). Germline V gives CDR1 SGDLS, CDR2 YYNGEE. This CDR3 region has 12 residues. V gave up 0 bases and J gave up 9 bases, with 9 bases separating them. DNA of the CDR3: TGTGCCAGCAGCGTAGAACAGGGTAGCTACACCTTC. This sequence encodes CASSVEQGSYTF.

V and J are TRBV3-1 (or the pseudogene TRBV3-2) and TRBJ1-1; weak D call: TRBD1 (5 bases). Trimming cost V 0 bases and J 5 bases, with 7 bases left between them. Germline CDR1 is LGHDT and CDR2 is YNNKEL (reference sequence). The CDR3 spans 13 residues. The CDR3 nucleotides are TGTGCCAGCAGCCAAGATCGGGGGACTGAAGCTTTCTTT. As protein: CASSQDRGTEAFF.